This T cell receptor beta chain was observed in a study of human T cells and chemical hapten exposure. MiXCR was run by TCRdb on the RACE reads, yielding one entry per CDR3 protein. The sample holds approximately 400,000 distinct CDR3 sequences, 5% to 6.5% seen once. The time point was: pre-sensitization, week 0. The treatment: therapeutic diphenylcyclopropenone sensitization with weekly scalp DPC. This clonotype was found many times. This TCR came from a woman aged 45-65 years with alopecia areata. Some clones in this sample may be carry-over from other donors' samples. The input for sequencing was whole blood, taken in connection with sensitization to the hapten diphenylcyclopropenone (DPC).

This CDR3 reads CASSRHGNSPLHF. Here the CDR3 DNA reads TGTGCCAGCAGCCGTCACGGGAATTCACCCCTCCACTTT. The chain employs TRBV14 and TRBJ1-6; no definite D call. This CDR3 region has 13 residues. CDR1 and CDR2 from the germline V gene are SGHDN and FVKESK. The germline V and J ends were trimmed by 4 bases and 7 bases, with 8 bases remaining between them.